The present entry profiles one T cell receptor beta chain with its context. Assay used: immunoSEQ multiplex PCR; TCRdb lists only in-frame clones, some missing. Of some 52,000 clones detected, around 80% appear once; the ten largest clones hold approximately 0.71%. Deletions cut 7 bases from V and 5 bases from J, with 12 bases between. This CDR3 has 13 residues. Looked up from germline, CDR1 is ENHRY and CDR2 is SYGVKD. This specimen comes from a study of memory CD4+ T cells and cytomegalovirus serostatus. Single viable CD3+CD4+CD8-CD45RO+ cells were sorted as the memory CD4+ T cells. The chain recombines TRBV10-3 with TRBJ2-1, with D perhaps matching TRBD2 (5 bases). The receptor comes from an adult in good health and CMV-seronegative. The sample was memory CD4+ T cells from blood. The CDR3 DNA is TGTGCCATCAAATACGGGGAAGACAATGAGCAGTTCTTC. Residues: CAIKYGEDNEQFF.